The present entry profiles one T cell receptor beta chain with its context. This clone was seen more than once but under ten times. It has no known antigen specificity. Base qualities are not recorded, but no much larger clone differs from it by a single base. This record comes from a study of metastatic and nonmetastatic thyroid tumors (TCRdb year 2020). Broadly, across the study: The researchers compared repertoires between peripheral blood samples and tumor or nodule tissue samples from patients with malignant or benign thyroid disease. The research as a whole found: In both blood and tumor samples, TCR beta diversity was reported to be significantly higher in malignant tumors than in benign nodules.

V is clipped by 8 bases and J by 0 bases, and the sequence between their germline boundaries is 14 bases long. Including cysteine and phenylalanine, the CDR3 has 13 amino acids. Only CDR3 DNA remains: 39 bases, in frame from the first base. CDR1 and CDR2 were assigned from the germline V gene as SQVTM and ANQGSEA. Library construction relied on PCR. Sequencing was performed on an Illumina HiSeq 4000. High-throughput sequencing was used to profile the TCR beta-chain CDR3 region of every patient. On the study's bioinformatics: A classifier to discriminate distant-metastatic papillary thyroid cancer patients was built from CDR3 differences across clinicopathological groups. Repertoire diversity was assessed with the Shannon index, and tumor-blood repertoire similarity with the Morisita-Horn index. The public reads were run again by TCRdb, first through fastp at Q25 and then through MiXCR, and only productive beta chains were kept. TCRdb's processing, not the authors' own work, is the source of the V and J calls. The sample profile shows 25,000 to 30,000 clones; roughly a quarter of them were found once. Roughly 15% of the sample is held by the ten biggest clonotypes.

None of the patients had been given any treatment before thyroid surgery. The study retrospectively analysed patient clinical samples collected from 2012 to 2018 using T-cell receptor beta sequencing. Sequenced input: blood. Recombination joined TRBV29-1 with TRBJ2-7; matching of 6 bases hints at TRBD2 as the D gene. The clonotype comes from a female donor with papillary thyroid cancer or a benign thyroid nodule (not recorded which). Some clones in this sample may be carry-over from other donors' samples. The bases are TGCAGCTCATATAGCGGAAACTCCTACGAGCAGTACTTC. Its translation reads: CSSYSGNSYEQYF.